This TCR beta chain was retrieved from a study of identifying expanded T cells in peripheral blood. On this clone itself: As yet, its antigen is unknown.

Whole-study findings and limits: Across healthy donors, higher total template counts meant significantly greater roughly 2-week count variance. About 1.3 clones differed between technical replicates, versus roughly 16 and 20 over time.

During the collection period, no donor immune events like infections were recorded. The CDR3 loop spans 15 amino acids. Germline CDR1 is SGHTA and CDR2 is FQGTGA. V lost 4 bases, J lost 6 bases, and 15 bases lay in between. Produced via immunoSEQ multiplex PCR; TCRdb's table is partial and in-frame only. This table holds some 75,000 clones, 90% found once. The chain couples TRBV7-3 to TRBJ2-2; the D is unclear. This clonotype originated in a person aged 18 to 69 in good health. Sequencing was done on a sample of blood. CDR3: CASSSYPNVPGELFF. In DNA form, the CDR3 reads TGTGCCAGCAGCTCTTACCCAAACGTTCCCGGGGAGCTGTTTTTT.